These T cell receptor beta chains were read from a single sample in a study of cytomegalovirus exposure and HLA in healthy donors. Assay used: immunoSEQ multiplex PCR; TCRdb lists only in-frame clones, some missing. The repertoire consists of about 150,000 clones, with 74% occurring once and the leading ten covering around 2.3%. Sequenced sample: PBMCs. These receptors originate from a man younger than 40 in good health and CMV-seronegative. Both conserved end residues are part of each CDR3. Fields, in order: V gene, J gene, D gene, clone size, CDR3 DNA, CDR3 protein. A D gene is named only where the DNA matches it firmly. Clone sizes are given selectively: once, few, many, or a class where the clone is expanded.

v_call: TRBV14
j_call: TRBJ2-2
d_call: TRBD1
clone_size: few
cdr3_nt: TGTGCCAGCAGCCAAGGACTTGGACAGGCGACCGGGGAGCTGTTTTTT
cdr3_aa: CASSQGLGQATGELFF

v_call: TRBV6-1
j_call: TRBJ1-4
d_call: .
clone_size: .
cdr3_nt: TGTGCCAGCAGCCCCGGTACTAGTGGCGAAAAACTGTTTTTT
cdr3_aa: CASSPGTSGEKLFF

v_call: TRBV28
j_call: TRBJ1-6
d_call: TRBD1
clone_size: .
cdr3_nt: TGTGCCAGCAGACGACAGGGGTCACGGAATTCACCCCTCCACTTT
cdr3_aa: CASRRQGSRNSPLHF

v_call: TRBV2
j_call: TRBJ2-7
d_call: .
clone_size: .
cdr3_nt: TGTGCCAGTCGGACGGGGAACCCCTACGAGCAGTACTTC
cdr3_aa: CASRTGNPYEQYF

v_call: TRBV6-1
j_call: TRBJ1-2
d_call: .
clone_size: .
cdr3_nt: TGTGCCAGCAGCAAAGGGGAATTTCCCAACTATGGCTACACCTTC
cdr3_aa: CASSKGEFPNYGYTF

v_call: TRBV15
j_call: TRBJ1-5
d_call: .
clone_size: .
cdr3_nt: TGTGCCACCAGCAGAGCAGGGCTCGGTCAGCCCCAGCACTTT
cdr3_aa: CATSRAGLGQPQHF

v_call: TRBV5-4
j_call: TRBJ2-3
d_call: .
clone_size: once
cdr3_nt: TGTGCCAGCAGCTTAGAGTCTAGCACAGATACGCAGTATTTT
cdr3_aa: CASSLESSTDTQYF

v_call: TRBV4-1
j_call: TRBJ1-5
d_call: .
clone_size: .
cdr3_nt: TGCGCCTCCTCTGAGGAGCTGGGGCAGGGGAGAAATCAGCCCCAGCATTTT
cdr3_aa: CASSEELGQGRNQPQHF

v_call: TRBV6-1
j_call: TRBJ2-7
d_call: TRBD1
clone_size: .
cdr3_nt: TGTGCCAGCATTTTCCAGGGGGCTAGGTACGAGCAGTACTTC
cdr3_aa: CASIFQGARYEQYF

v_call: TRBV25-1
j_call: TRBJ1-2
d_call: .
clone_size: .
cdr3_nt: TGTGCCAGCAGTGAATGGGGCAGGGCCTACACCTTC
cdr3_aa: CASSEWGRAYTF

v_call: TRBV4-3
j_call: TRBJ1-6
d_call: .
clone_size: .
cdr3_nt: TGCGCCAGCAGCGCCGGGAGCTCCTATAATTCACCCCTCCACTTT
cdr3_aa: CASSAGSSYNSPLHF

v_call: TRBV2
j_call: TRBJ1-6
d_call: TRBD1
clone_size: once
cdr3_nt: TGTGCCAGCAGTTCTGGACAGGCTAATTCACCCCTCCACTTT
cdr3_aa: CASSSGQANSPLHF

v_call: TRBV11-1
j_call: TRBJ2-1
d_call: .
clone_size: .
cdr3_nt: TGTGCCAGCAGCCCCGCCCGGGGACACTCCTACAATGAGCAGTTCTTC
cdr3_aa: CASSPARGHSYNEQFF

v_call: TRBV10-3
j_call: TRBJ2-7
d_call: .
clone_size: .
cdr3_nt: TGTGCCATCAGTCCACGAACTAGAGGCGAGCAGTACTTC
cdr3_aa: CAISPRTRGEQYF

v_call: TRBV29-1
j_call: TRBJ2-7
d_call: .
clone_size: .
cdr3_nt: TGCAGCGTTGAGGGGGCCCGGGGAGCCCACGAGCAGTACTTC
cdr3_aa: CSVEGARGAHEQYF

v_call: TRBV6-1
j_call: TRBJ1-5
d_call: TRBD1
clone_size: once
cdr3_nt: TGTGCCAGCAGTGAAAACAGGGGCGGGAATCAGCCCCAGCATTTT
cdr3_aa: CASSENRGGNQPQHF

v_call: TRBV7-2
j_call: TRBJ1-3
d_call: .
clone_size: .
cdr3_nt: TGTGCCAGCAGCCGGGGTGGGCCTAGACTTAGCTCTGGAAACACCATATATTTT
cdr3_aa: CASSRGGPRLSSGNTIYF

v_call: TRBV11-2
j_call: TRBJ2-5
d_call: .
clone_size: .
cdr3_nt: TGTGCCAGCAGCTCCCCTGGAGAGCAGTACTTC
cdr3_aa: CASSSPGEQYF

v_call: TRBV5-8
j_call: TRBJ2-2
d_call: .
clone_size: .
cdr3_nt: TGTGCCAGCAGCTTCCGTAACGGGGAGCTGTTTTTT
cdr3_aa: CASSFRNGELFF

v_call: TRBV1
j_call: TRBJ1-1
d_call: .
clone_size: .
cdr3_nt: TGCACCAGCAGCCAAAACAGGGGGCTAAGGGTAGCTTTCTTT
cdr3_aa: CTSSQNRGLRVAFF

v_call: TRBV7-2
j_call: TRBJ1-5
d_call: .
clone_size: .
cdr3_nt: TGTGCCAGCAGCTTGATACAGGGTGGGCAGCCCCAGCATTTT
cdr3_aa: CASSLIQGGQPQHF

v_call: TRBV13
j_call: TRBJ2-7
d_call: TRBD1
clone_size: .
cdr3_nt: TGTGCCAGCAGCTTAGGCAGGGGGTTGTACGAGCAGTACTTC
cdr3_aa: CASSLGRGLYEQYF